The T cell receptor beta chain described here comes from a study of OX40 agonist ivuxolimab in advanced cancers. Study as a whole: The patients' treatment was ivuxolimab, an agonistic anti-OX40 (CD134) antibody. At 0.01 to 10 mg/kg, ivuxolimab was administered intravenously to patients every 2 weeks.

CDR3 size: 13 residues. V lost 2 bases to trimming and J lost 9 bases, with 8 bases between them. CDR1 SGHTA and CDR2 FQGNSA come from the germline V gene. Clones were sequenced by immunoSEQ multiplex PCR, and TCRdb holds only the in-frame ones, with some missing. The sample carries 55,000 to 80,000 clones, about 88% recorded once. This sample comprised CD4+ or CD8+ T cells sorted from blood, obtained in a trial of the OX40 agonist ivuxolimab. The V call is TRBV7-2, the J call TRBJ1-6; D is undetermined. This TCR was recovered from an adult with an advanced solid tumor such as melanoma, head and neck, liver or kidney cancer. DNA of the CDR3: TGTGCCAGCAGCTTACCCCCCGGTTCACCCCTCCACTTT. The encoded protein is CASSLPPGSPLHF.